These T cell receptor beta chains were read from a single sample in a study of cytomegalovirus exposure and HLA in healthy donors. Measured with immunoSEQ multiplex PCR; TCRdb has only the in-frame clones, and not every one. The top ten hold over 0.9% of the sample, which has roughly 120,000 clones, more than 70% seen once. The sample comprised PBMCs. These receptors all stem from a human donor in good health. The CDR3 runs from the conserved cysteine through the conserved F or W. A D gene is named only where the DNA matches it firmly. Clone size is shown for a subset of rows, as once, few, many or a class of expanded clone.

few,TRBV6-5,TRBJ2-7,TRBD1,TGTGCCAGCAGTTACTCCCCAGGGGGCTACGAGCAGTACTTC,CASSYSPGGYEQYF
once,TRBV10-1,TRBJ2-5,.,TGCGCCAGCAGTGCTTCTACAGGAAACCAAGAGACCCAGTACTTC,CASSASTGNQETQYF
.,TRBV19,TRBJ2-4,.,TGTGCCAGTAGGGGGACGGACAGCAGGCCTAAAAACATTCAGTACTTC,CASRGTDSRPKNIQYF
.,TRBV9,TRBJ2-7,TRBD1,TGTGCCAGCAGCGTAGGGGCAGGGGGCGCGGAGGAGCAGTACTTC,CASSVGAGGAEEQYF
.,TRBV11-2,TRBJ1-4,.,TGTGCCAGCAGCTTAGTCACAGGGAATGAAAAACTGTTTTTT,CASSLVTGNEKLFF
.,TRBV9,TRBJ2-1,TRBD1,TGTGCCAGCAGCGTCGGGACAGGGTGGGTGAATGAGCAGTTCTTC,CASSVGTGWVNEQFF
.,TRBV18,TRBJ2-7,TRBD1,TGTGCCAGCTCACGACAGGGTTACGAGCAGTACTTC,CASSRQGYEQYF
.,TRBV18,TRBJ1-3,.,TGTGCCAGCTCACCACGTACCCACGAGACAGCCAACTCTGGAAACACCATATATTTT,CASSPRTHETANSGNTIYF
few,TRBV6-1,TRBJ2-7,.,TGTGCCAGCACAGGGGATTCCTACGAGCAGTACTTC,CASTGDSYEQYF
.,TRBV5-6,TRBJ1-1,.,TGTGCCAGCAGCTTGCCTACAGCTACGAACACTGAAGCTTTCTTT,CASSLPTATNTEAFF
.,TRBV29-1,TRBJ2-5,TRBD1,TGCAGCGTTGAGGGCAGGGGGAGCGAGACCCAGTACTTC,CSVEGRGSETQYF
once,TRBV2,TRBJ2-6,.,TGTGCCAGCAGTCCACAGTGGACTGGGGCCAACGTCCTGACTTTC,CASSPQWTGANVLTF
once,TRBV11-2,TRBJ1-2,.,TGTGCCAGCAGCCCTCTAGGGGCCAACTATGGCTACACCTTC,CASSPLGANYGYTF
.,TRBV7-6,TRBJ1-1,TRBD1,TGTGCCAGCAGCTTAGGTACAGGGGAGGCTGGCACTGAAGCTTTCTTT,CASSLGTGEAGTEAFF
once,TRBV5-5,TRBJ2-2,TRBD2,TGTGCCAGCAGCAGGGGACTAGATTTCCGGGAGCTGTTTTTT,CASSRGLDFRELFF
few,TRBV5-6,TRBJ1-3,.,TGTGCCAGCAGCTTGGCGTACTACTCTGGAAACACCATATATTTT,CASSLAYYSGNTIYF
.,TRBV5-1,TRBJ2-7,.,TGCGCCAGCAGCCCGGGAATTTCCTACGAGCAGTACTTC,CASSPGISYEQYF
.,TRBV5-1,TRBJ1-6,TRBD1,TGCGCCAGCAGCCTGGGACAGGTCCCTTCACCCCTCCACTTT,CASSLGQVPSPLHF
once,TRBV28,TRBJ1-2,.,TGTGCCAGCAGTTGGAACAGAAACTATGGCTACACCTTC,CASSWNRNYGYTF
few,TRBV28,TRBJ1-1,.,TGTGCCAGCAGTTTAGTGTCAGATGAAGCTTTCTTT,CASSLVSDEAFF
.,TRBV5-4,TRBJ2-7,.,TGTGCCAGCAGCTTGAGTGGGATAGGACTAATAGGTTACGAGCAGTACTTC,CASSLSGIGLIGYEQYF
once,TRBV15,TRBJ2-7,TRBD1,TGTGCCACCAGCAGAGTATCGGGACAGGGGGCGTACGAGCAGTACTTC,CATSRVSGQGAYEQYF
.,TRBV28,TRBJ2-2,.,TGTGCCAGCAGTTCAGGGGTGGCCGGGGAGCTGTTTTTT,CASSSGVAGELFF
.,TRBV6-1,TRBJ2-7,TRBD1,TGTGCCAGCAGTGTAGGGACAGTTGCCTACGAGCAGTACTTC,CASSVGTVAYEQYF
.,TRBV27,TRBJ1-2,.,TGTGCCAGCAGTTTGACAACGAACTATGGCTACACCTTC,CASSLTTNYGYTF
once,TRBV27,TRBJ2-7,.,TGTGCCGGCAGTTCCCTAGGAGGGGACTACGAGCAGTACTTC,CAGSSLGGDYEQYF
.,TRBV28,TRBJ1-5,.,TGTGCCAGCAAGAGCGGGGGCGCCAATCAGCCCCAGCATTTT,CASKSGGANQPQHF
once,TRBV7-3,TRBJ2-4,TRBD2,TGTGCCAGCAGCTTACTAGCTAGCGGGGCGGACATTCAGTACTTC,CASSLLASGADIQYF
.,TRBV6-6,TRBJ1-1,TRBD1,TGTGCCAGCAGCAAACGACGGGACAGGGCTGAAGCTTTCTTT,CASSKRRDRAEAFF
.,TRBV18,TRBJ1-1,.,TGTGCCAGCTCACCACCACACAGTTCGAACACTGAAGCTTTCTTT,CASSPPHSSNTEAFF
.,TRBV27,TRBJ1-6,.,TGTGCCAGCAGTTTATCGTCAGGGGTTTCACCCCTCCACTTT,CASSLSSGVSPLHF
.,TRBV5-4,TRBJ1-5,.,TGTGCCAGCAGCTTGGCCCTGCGGGTTGACGAGCCCCAGCATTTT,CASSLALRVDEPQHF
.,TRBV6-5,TRBJ2-1,TRBD2,TGTGCCAGCAGTTACTCGGGCGGGGGGGCCTTAGAGCAGTTCTTC,CASSYSGGGALEQFF
few,TRBV6-1,TRBJ2-7,.,TGTGCCAGCAGTGAAGCTTTGTGGGAACAGGTCTACGAGCAGTACTTC,CASSEALWEQVYEQYF
many,TRBV12-2,TRBJ1-4,.,TGTGCAAGTCGCTTAGTAGGATCGGCAGGCCCACACCTTAATGAAAAACTGTTTTTT,CASRLVGSAGPHLNEKLFF
.,TRBV7-9,TRBJ1-1,TRBD1,TGTGCCAGCAGCAGACAGGGTTTGAACACTGAAGCTTTCTTT,CASSRQGLNTEAFF
.,TRBV7-9,TRBJ2-1,.,TGTGCCAGCAGCTCACCCCGAGGACTAAACAATGAGCAGTTCTTC,CASSSPRGLNNEQFF